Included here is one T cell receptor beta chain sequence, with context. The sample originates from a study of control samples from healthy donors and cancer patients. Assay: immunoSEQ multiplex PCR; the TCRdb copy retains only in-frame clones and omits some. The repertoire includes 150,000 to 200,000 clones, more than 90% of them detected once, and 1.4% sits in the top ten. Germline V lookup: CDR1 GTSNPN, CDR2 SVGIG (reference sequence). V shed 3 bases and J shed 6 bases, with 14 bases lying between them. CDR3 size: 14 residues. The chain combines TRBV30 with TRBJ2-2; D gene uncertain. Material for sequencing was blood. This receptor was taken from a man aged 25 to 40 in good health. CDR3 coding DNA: TGTGCCTGGAGCGAGAGCAGAATCTCCGGGGAGCTGTTTTTT. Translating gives CAWSESRISGELFF. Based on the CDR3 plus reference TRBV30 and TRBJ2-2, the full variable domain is SQTIHQWPATLVQPVGSPLSLECTVEGTSNPNLYWYRQAAGRGLQLLFYSVGIGQISSEVPQNLSASRPQDRQFILSSKKLLLSDSGFYLCAWSESRISGELFFGEGSRLTVL.